The rows below give T cell receptor beta chains drawn from one sample of a study of blood T cells in healthy people across ages. Via MiXCR, TCRdb re-called the 5' RACE reads, giving one row per CDR3 protein. The sample lists about 1.6 million distinct CDR3 sequences; roughly 32% were seen once. Material for sequencing was blood. These receptors all stem from a woman aged 30 to 39 in good health. Both conserved end residues are part of each CDR3.

j_gene: TRBJ1-2; v_gene: TRBV20-1; CDR3aa: CSARDGVRDRGYTF
j_gene: TRBJ1-6; v_gene: TRBV6-5; CDR3aa: CASRRTGCTPLHF
j_gene: TRBJ2-5; v_gene: TRBV20-1; CDR3aa: CSASPVGGRILQETQYF
j_gene: TRBJ2-3; v_gene: TRBV28; CDR3aa: CASSMVWDITERADTQYF
j_gene: TRBJ2-2; v_gene: TRBV7-7; CDR3aa: CASQSLTGELFF
j_gene: TRBJ2-1; v_gene: TRBV24-1; CDR3aa: CATSGTGGSSYNEQFF
j_gene: TRBJ2-1; v_gene: TRBV7-2; CDR3aa: CASSGSGRFYNEQFF
j_gene: TRBJ2-3; v_gene: TRBV28; CDR3aa: CASSFTRLAGDTQYF
j_gene: TRBJ1-4; v_gene: TRBV4-1; CDR3aa: CASSQVQAEKLFF
j_gene: TRBJ2-5; v_gene: TRBV29-1; CDR3aa: CSVERTAETQYF
j_gene: TRBJ2-7; v_gene: TRBV3-1; CDR3aa: CASSQRPRDSAKYF
j_gene: TRBJ2-3; v_gene: TRBV24-1; CDR3aa: CATSDPGTDRTDTQYF
j_gene: TRBJ1-5; v_gene: TRBV6-1; CDR3aa: CASLTGIGQPQHF
j_gene: TRBJ2-7; v_gene: TRBV13; CDR3aa: CASSSSGTVYEQYF
j_gene: TRBJ2-1; v_gene: TRBV5-1; CDR3aa: CASSLGFGTSGTNEQFF
j_gene: TRBJ2-7; v_gene: TRBV5-5; CDR3aa: CASSSSGGTYGQYF
j_gene: TRBJ1-2; v_gene: TRBV20-1; CDR3aa: CSAPKMGQPSYGYTF
j_gene: TRBJ1-1; v_gene: TRBV4-1; CDR3aa: CASSWRLAGTEAFF
j_gene: TRBJ1-6; v_gene: TRBV28; CDR3aa: CASSLRKGFNSPLHF
j_gene: TRBJ2-5; v_gene: TRBV9; CDR3aa: CASSVEPSGRETQYF
j_gene: TRBJ1-2; v_gene: TRBV7-8; CDR3aa: CASSEGGGTLVSYGYTF
j_gene: TRBJ2-5; v_gene: TRBV20-1; CDR3aa: CSATWTTQETQYF
j_gene: TRBJ2-1; v_gene: TRBV6-6; CDR3aa: CASSYSHRGRTNEQFF
j_gene: TRBJ2-4; v_gene: TRBV12-3/TRBV12-4; CDR3aa: CASSPREGNIQYF
j_gene: TRBJ2-7; v_gene: TRBV6-5; CDR3aa: CASSYLTGTSGRAREQYF
j_gene: TRBJ1-6; v_gene: TRBV12-3/TRBV12-4; CDR3aa: CASSPTAPNSPLHF